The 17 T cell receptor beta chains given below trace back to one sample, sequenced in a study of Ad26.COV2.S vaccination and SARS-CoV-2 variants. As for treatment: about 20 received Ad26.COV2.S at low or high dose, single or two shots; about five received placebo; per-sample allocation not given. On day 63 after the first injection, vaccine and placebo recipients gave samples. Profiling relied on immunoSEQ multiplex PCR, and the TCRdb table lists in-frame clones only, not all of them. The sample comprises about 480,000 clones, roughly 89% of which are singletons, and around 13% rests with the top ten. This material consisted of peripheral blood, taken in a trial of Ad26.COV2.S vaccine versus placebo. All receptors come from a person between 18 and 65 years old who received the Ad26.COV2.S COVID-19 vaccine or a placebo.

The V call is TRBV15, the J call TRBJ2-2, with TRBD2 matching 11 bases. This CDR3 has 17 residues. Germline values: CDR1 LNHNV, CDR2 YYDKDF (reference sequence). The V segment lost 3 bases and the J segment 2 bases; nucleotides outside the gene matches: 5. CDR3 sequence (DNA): TGTGCCACCAGCAGGCCGGGGACTAGCGGAAACACCGGGGAGCTGTTTTTT. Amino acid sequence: CATSRPGTSGNTGELFF.

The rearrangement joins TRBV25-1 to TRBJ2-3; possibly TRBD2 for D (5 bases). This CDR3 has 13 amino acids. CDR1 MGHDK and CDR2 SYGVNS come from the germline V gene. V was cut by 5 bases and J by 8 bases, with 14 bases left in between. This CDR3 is CASSPLSGGTQYF. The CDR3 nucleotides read TGTGCCAGCAGTCCCCTCTCCGGAGGTACGCAGTATTTT.

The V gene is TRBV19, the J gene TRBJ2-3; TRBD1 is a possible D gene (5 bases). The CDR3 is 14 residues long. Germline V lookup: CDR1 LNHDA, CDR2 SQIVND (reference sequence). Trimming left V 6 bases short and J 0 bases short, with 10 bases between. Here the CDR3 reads CASSLTASTDTQYF. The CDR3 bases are TGTGCCAGTAGCTTGACAGCTAGCACAGATACGCAGTATTTT.

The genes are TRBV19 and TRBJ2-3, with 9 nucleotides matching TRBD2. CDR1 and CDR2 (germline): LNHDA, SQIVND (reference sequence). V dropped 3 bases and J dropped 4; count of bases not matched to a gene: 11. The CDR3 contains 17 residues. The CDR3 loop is CASSISTAGGRADTQYF. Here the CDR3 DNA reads TGTGCCAGTAGTATCTCGACAGCGGGAGGACGTGCAGATACGCAGTATTTT. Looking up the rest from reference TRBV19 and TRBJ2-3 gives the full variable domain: DGGITQSPKYLFRKEGQNVTLSCEQNLNHDAMYWYRQDPGQGLRLIYYSQIVNDFQKGDIAEGYSVSREKKESFPLTVTSAQKNPTAFYLCASSISTAGGRADTQYFGPGTRLTVL.

CDR3 protein: CSVEADKEETQYF. Here the CDR3 DNA reads TGCAGCGTTGAAGCAGACAAAGAAGAGACCCAGTACTTC. V is TRBV29-1 and J is TRBJ2-5; no clear D gene. The germline V gene encodes CDR1 SQVTM and CDR2 ANQGSEA. The ends were cut back, 1 base at V and 3 bases at J, with 9 bases in the middle. CDR3 length: 13 residues.

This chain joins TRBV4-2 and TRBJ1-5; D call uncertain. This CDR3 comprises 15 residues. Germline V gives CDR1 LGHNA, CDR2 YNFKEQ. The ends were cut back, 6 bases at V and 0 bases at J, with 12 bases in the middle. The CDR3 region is CASRQTVNSNQPQHF. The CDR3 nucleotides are TGTGCCAGCAGGCAGACGGTAAATAGCAATCAGCCCCAGCATTTT.

CDR3: CAIRDRLYEQYF. For the CDR3, the DNA is TGTGCCATCAGGGACAGGCTGTACGAGCAGTACTTC. The chain combines TRBV10-3 with TRBJ2-7; 7 nucleotides align to TRBD1. The V gene's germline CDR1 is ENHRY and CDR2 SYGVKD. V gave up 6 bases and J gave up 4 bases; unmatched junction bases: 3. This CDR3 comprises 12 residues.

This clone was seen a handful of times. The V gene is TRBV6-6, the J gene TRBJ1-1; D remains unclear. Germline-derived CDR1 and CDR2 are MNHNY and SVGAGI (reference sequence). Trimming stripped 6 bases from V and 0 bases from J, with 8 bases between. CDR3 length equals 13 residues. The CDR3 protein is CASSSQVNTEAFF. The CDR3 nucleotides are TGTGCCAGCAGCAGCCAGGTGAACACTGAAGCTTTCTTT.

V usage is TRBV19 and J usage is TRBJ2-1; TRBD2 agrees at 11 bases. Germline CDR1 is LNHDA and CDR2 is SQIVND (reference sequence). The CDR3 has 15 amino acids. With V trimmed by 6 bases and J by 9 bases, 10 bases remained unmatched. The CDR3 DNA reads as TGTGCCAGTAGAACTAGCGGGAGTAGACGGAGTGAGCAGTTCTTC. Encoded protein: CASRTSGSRRSEQFF.

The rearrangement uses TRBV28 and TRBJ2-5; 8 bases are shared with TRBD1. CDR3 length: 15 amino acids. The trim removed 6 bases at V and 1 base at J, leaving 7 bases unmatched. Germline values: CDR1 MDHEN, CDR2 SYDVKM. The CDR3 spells CASRSGTGGQETQYF. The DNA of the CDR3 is TGTGCCAGCAGATCCGGGACAGGAGGCCAAGAGACCCAGTACTTC. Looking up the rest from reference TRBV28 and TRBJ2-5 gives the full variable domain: DVKVTQSSRYLVKRTGEKVFLECVQDMDHENMFWYRQDPGLGLRLIYFSYDVKMKEKGDIPEGYSVSREKKERFSLILESASTNQTSMYLCASRSGTGGQETQYFGPGTRLLVL.

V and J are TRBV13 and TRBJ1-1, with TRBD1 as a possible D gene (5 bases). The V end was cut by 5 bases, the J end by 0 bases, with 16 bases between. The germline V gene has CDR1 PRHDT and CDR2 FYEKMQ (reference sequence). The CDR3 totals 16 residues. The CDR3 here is CASSPMGGLVNTEAFF. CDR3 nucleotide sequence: TGTGCCAGCAGCCCCATGGGGGGGTTGGTGAACACTGAAGCTTTCTTT.

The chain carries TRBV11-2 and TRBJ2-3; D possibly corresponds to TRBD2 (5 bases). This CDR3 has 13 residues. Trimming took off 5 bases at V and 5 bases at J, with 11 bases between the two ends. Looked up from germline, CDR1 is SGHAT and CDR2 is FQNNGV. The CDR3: CASSPGWGDTQYF. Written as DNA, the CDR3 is TGTGCCAGCAGCCCGGGATGGGGAGATACGCAGTATTTT.

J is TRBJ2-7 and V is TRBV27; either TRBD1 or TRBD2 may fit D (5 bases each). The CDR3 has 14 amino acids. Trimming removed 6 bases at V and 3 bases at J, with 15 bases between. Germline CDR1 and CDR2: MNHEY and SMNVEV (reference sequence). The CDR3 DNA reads TGTGCCAGCAGGGATCGTTTGGGGGTCTACGAGCAGTACTTC. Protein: CASRDRLGVYEQYF.

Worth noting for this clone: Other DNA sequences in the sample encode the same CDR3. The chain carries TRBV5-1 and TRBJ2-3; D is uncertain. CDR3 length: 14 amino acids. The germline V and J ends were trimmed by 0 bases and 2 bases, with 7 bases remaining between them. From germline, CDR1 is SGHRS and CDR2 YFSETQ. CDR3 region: CASSLGGFTDTQYF. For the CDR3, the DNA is TGCGCCAGCAGCTTGGGCGGTTTCACAGATACGCAGTATTTT.

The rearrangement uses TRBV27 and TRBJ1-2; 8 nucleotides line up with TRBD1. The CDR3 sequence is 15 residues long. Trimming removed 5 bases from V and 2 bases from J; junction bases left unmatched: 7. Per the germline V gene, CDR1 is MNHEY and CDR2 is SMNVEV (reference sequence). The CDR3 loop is CASSPGSGGNYGYTF. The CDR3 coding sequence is TGTGCCAGCAGTCCCGGGTCAGGGGGCAACTATGGCTACACCTTC.

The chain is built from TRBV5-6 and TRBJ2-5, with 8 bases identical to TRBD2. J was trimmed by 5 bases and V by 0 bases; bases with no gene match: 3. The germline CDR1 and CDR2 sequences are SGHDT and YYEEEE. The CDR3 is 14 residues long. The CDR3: CASSLAQRGETQYF. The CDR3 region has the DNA TGTGCCAGCAGCTTGGCCCAGCGGGGGGAGACCCAGTACTTC.

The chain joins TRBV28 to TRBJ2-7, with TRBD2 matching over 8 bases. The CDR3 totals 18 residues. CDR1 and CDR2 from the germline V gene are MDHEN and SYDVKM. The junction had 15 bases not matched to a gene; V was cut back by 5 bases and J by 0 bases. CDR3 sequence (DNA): TGTGCCAGCAGTCCCCAATTTCCCAGCGGGAGAAGCTCCTACGAGCAGTACTTC. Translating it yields CASSPQFPSGRSSYEQYF. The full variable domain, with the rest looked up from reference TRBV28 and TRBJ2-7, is DVKVTQSSRYLVKRTGEKVFLECVQDMDHENMFWYRQDPGLGLRLIYFSYDVKMKEKGDIPEGYSVSREKKERFSLILESASTNQTSMYLCASSPQFPSGRSSYEQYFGPGTRLTVT.